This T cell receptor (beta chain) was sequenced during a study of T cells after yellow fever vaccination. The CDR3 has 15 amino acids. Germline lookup yields CDR1 KGHSH and CDR2 LQKENI. Trimming left V 4 bases short and J 5 bases short, with 15 bases between. TCRdb fed the 5' RACE reads into MiXCR, producing one record per CDR3 protein. The table has 300,000 to 400,000 distinct CDR3 sequences, approximately 12% seen once. The TCR comes from a man aged 18 to 35 who received the YFV17D yellow fever vaccine. The chain uses TRBV18 and TRBJ1-5; no clear D gene. The source was CD4+ T cells sorted from PBMCs, collected 15 days after the yellow fever booster vaccination. CDR3 nucleotide sequence: TGTGCCAGCTCACGGGAGGCTGGAGTACATCAGCCCCAGCATTTT. Its protein is CASSREAGVHQPQHF.